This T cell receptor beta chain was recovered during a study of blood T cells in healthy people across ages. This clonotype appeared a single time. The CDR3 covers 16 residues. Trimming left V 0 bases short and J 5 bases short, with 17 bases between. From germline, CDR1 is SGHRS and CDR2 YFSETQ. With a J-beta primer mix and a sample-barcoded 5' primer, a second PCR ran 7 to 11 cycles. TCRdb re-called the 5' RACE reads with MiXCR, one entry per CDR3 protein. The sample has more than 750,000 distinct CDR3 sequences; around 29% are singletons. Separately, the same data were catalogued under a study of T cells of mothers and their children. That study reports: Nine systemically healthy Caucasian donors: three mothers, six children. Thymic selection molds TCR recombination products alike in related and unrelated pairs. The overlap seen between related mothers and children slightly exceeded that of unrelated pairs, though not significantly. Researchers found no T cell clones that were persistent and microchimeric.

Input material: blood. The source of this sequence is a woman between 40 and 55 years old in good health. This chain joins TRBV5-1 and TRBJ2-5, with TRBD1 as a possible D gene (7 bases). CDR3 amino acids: CASSLAGRGAEETQYF. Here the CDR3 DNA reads TGCGCCAGCAGCTTGGCGGGCAGGGGGGCGGAGGAGACCCAGTACTTC.